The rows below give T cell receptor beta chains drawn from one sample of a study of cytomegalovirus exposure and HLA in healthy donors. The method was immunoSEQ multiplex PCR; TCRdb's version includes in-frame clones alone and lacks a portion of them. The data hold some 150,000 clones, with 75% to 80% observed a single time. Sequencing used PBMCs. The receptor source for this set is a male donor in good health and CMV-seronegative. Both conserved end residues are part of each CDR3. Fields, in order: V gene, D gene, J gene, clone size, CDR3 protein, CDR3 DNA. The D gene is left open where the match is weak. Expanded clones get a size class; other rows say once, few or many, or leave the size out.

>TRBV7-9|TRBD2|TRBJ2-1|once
CSSSYGGLAGGRSYNEQFF
TGTTCCAGCAGCTATGGGGGACTAGCGGGAGGGAGGTCCTACAATGAGCAGTTCTTC
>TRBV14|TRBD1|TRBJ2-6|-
CASRSGGESGANVLTF
TGTGCCAGCAGGTCAGGGGGCGAATCTGGGGCCAACGTCCTGACTTTC
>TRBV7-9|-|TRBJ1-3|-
CASSPPASGNTIYF
TGTGCCAGCAGCCCTCCCGCGTCCGGAAACACCATATATTTT
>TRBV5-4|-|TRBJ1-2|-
CASSFLAPDGNYGYTF
TGTGCCAGCAGCTTTCTAGCCCCGGACGGGAACTATGGCTACACCTTC
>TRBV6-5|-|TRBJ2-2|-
CASMGRDRNTGELFF
TGTGCCAGCATGGGGCGGGACCGAAACACCGGGGAGCTGTTTTTT
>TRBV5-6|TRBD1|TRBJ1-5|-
CASSFRTGGGQPQHF
TGTGCCAGCAGCTTCCGGACAGGGGGCGGACAGCCCCAGCATTTT
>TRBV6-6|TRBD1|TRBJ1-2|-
CATGEPGYGYTF
TGCGCAACAGGGGAGCCGGGCTATGGCTACACCTTC
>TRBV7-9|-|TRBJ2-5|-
CASSDPLGRGQQETQYF
TGTGCCAGCAGCGACCCCTTGGGCAGGGGCCAACAAGAGACCCAGTACTTC
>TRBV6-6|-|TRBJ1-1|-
CASSFNRDSKAFF
TGTGCCAGCAGTTTCAACCGGGACTCTAAAGCTTTCTTT
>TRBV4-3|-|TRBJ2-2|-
CASSQDIPGMQNTGELFF
TGCGCCAGCAGCCAAGATATACCGGGGATGCAGAACACCGGGGAGCTGTTTTTT
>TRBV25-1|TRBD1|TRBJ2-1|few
CASSDKDRGNEQFF
TGTGCCAGCAGTGATAAGGACAGGGGCAATGAGCAGTTCTTC
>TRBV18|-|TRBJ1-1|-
CASSPFRGNTEAFF
TGTGCCAGCTCACCGTTCAGGGGGAACACTGAAGCTTTCTTT
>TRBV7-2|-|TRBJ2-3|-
CASSLFGPTDTQYF
TGTGCCAGCAGCTTATTTGGCCCTACAGATACGCAGTATTTT
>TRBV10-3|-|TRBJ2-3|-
CAISESQGSTDTQYF
TGTGCCATCAGTGAGTCGCAGGGTAGCACAGATACGCAGTATTTT
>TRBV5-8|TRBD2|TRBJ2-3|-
CASSRGTSGRGDTQYF
TGTGCCAGCAGCCGGGGGACTAGCGGGAGGGGAGATACGCAGTATTTT
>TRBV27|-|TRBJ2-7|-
CASSTTTRTYEQYF
TGTGCCAGCAGCACTACTACACGAACCTACGAGCAGTACTTC
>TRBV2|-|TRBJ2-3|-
CASQSNTEDTQYF
TGTGCCAGCCAGTCTAATACAGAAGATACGCAGTATTTT
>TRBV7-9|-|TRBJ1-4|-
CSSRHAGGEEKLFF
TGTTCCAGCAGGCATGCGGGGGGCGAGGAAAAACTGTTTTTT
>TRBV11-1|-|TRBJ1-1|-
CASSLGPPNTEAFF
TGTGCCAGCAGCTTAGGGCCCCCGAACACTGAAGCTTTCTTT